This entry describes one T cell receptor beta chain. The sample originates from a study of STAT5B mutations in CD4+ large granular lymphocyte leukemia. Germline V CDR1 and CDR2: WNHNN, SYGVQD (reference sequence). The CDR3 covers 13 residues. Trimming left V 2 bases short and J 11 bases short, with 15 bases between. Sequencing was at survey level. Profiling relied on immunoSEQ multiplex PCR, and the TCRdb table lists in-frame clones only, not all of them. This sample has tens of thousands of clones; about 91% occur once, and the top ten carry roughly 0.98%. The sequencing input was CD4+ T cells from blood buffy coats. This receptor was taken from a human donor in good health. The rearrangement joins TRBV10-1 to TRBJ1-1; D is uncertain. CDR3 region: CASSETPDGKAFF. As DNA, the CDR3 is TGCGCCAGCAGTGAGACCCCCGACGGGAAGGCTTTCTTT.